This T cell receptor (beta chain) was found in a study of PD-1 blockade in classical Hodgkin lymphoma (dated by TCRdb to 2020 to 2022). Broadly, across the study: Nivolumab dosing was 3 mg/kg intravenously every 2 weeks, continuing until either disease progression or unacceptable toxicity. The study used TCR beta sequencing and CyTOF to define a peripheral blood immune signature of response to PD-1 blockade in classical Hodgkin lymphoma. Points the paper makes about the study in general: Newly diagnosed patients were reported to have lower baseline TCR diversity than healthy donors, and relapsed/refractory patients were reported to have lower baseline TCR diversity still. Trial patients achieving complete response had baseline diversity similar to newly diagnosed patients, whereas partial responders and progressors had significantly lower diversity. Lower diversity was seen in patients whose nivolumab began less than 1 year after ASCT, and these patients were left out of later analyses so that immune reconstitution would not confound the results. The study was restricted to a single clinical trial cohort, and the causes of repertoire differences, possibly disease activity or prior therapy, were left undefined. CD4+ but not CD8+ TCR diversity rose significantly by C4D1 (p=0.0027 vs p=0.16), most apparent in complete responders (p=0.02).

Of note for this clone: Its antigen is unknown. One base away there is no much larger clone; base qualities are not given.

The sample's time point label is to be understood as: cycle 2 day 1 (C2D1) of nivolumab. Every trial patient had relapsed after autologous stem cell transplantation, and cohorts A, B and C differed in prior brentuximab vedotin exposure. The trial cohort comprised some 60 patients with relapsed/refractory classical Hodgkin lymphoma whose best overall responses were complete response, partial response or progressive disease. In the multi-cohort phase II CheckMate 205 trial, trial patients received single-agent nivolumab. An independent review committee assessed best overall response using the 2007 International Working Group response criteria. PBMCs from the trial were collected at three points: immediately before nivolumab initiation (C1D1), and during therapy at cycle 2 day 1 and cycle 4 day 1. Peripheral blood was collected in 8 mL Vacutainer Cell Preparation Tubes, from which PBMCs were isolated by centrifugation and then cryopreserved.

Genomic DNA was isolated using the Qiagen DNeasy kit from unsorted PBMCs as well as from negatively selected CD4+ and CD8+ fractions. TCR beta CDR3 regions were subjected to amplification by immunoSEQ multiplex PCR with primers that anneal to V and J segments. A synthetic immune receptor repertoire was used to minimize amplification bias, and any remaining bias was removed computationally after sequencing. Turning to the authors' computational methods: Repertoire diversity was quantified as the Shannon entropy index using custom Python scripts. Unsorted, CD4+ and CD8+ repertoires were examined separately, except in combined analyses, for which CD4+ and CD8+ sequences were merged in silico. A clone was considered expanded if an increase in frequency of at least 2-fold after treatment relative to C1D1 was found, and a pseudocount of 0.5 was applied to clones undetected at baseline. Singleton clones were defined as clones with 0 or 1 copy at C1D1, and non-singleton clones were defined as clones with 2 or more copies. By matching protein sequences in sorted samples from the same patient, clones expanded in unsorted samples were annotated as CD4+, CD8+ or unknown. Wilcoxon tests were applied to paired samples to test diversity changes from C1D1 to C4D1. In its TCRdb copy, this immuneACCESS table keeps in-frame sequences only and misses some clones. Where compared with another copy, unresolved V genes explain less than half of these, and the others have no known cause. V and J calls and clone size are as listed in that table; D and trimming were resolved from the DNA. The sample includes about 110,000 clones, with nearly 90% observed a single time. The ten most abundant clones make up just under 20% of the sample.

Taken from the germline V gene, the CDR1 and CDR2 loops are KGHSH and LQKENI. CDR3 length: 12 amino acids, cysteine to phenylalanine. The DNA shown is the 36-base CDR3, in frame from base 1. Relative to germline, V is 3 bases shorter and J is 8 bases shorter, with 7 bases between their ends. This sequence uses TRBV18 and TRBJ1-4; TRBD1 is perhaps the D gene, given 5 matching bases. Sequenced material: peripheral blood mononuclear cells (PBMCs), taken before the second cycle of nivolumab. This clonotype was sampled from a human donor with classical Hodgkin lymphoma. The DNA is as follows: TGTGCCAGCTCACCTGGGGGGGAAAAACTGTTTTTT. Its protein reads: CASSPGGEKLFF.